Presented here are 31 T cell receptor beta chains from one specimen sequenced in a study of T cell repertoires in cytomegalovirus infection. MiXCR, run by TCRdb on the reads, gives a single entry per CDR3 protein. The table shows about 240,000 distinct CDR3 sequences, with approximately 13% occurring only once. Sequencing was performed on PBMCs. These receptors were obtained from a human donor in good health (CMV status not recorded). Some clones in this sample may be carry-over from other donors' samples.

There are a few counts of this clonotype. The V call is TRBV6-2 or TRBV6-3, the J call TRBJ1-5; D is unclear. The V gene lost 1 base and the J gene lost 4 bases, with 8 bases spanning the gap. The germline V gene has CDR1 MNHEY and CDR2 SVGEGT. CDR3 length: 14 amino acids. CDR3 bases: TGTGCCAGCAGTTACTTGGACGGGAATCAGCCCCAGCATTTT. It specifies CASSYLDGNQPQHF.

CDR3 DNA sequence: TGTGCCAGCAGCCAAGACAGGACGAATGAAAAACTGTTTTTT. It encodes CASSQDRTNEKLFF. The J gene is TRBJ1-4, the V gene TRBV11-3; D is perhaps TRBD1 (6 bases). This CDR3 spans 14 amino acids. Trimming stripped 5 bases from V and 5 bases from J, with 12 bases between. The germline gives CDR1 SGHNT, CDR2 YENEEA.

The chain joins TRBV28 to TRBJ2-2; 7 positions agree with TRBD1. The ends lost 6 bases at V and 6 bases at J; junction bases unmatched: 7. The germline V gene has CDR1 MDHEN and CDR2 SYDVKM. The CDR3 loop spans 14 amino acids. The CDR3 loop is CASRRTGRAGELFF. The CDR3 region has the DNA TGTGCCAGCAGACGGACAGGACGAGCCGGGGAGCTGTTTTTT.

In this sample, this clonotype turned up a few times. The V call is TRBV5-5, the J call TRBJ2-7; 7 bases match TRBD1. Per the germline V gene, CDR1 is SGHKS and CDR2 is YYEKEE (reference sequence). This CDR3 has 16 residues. Trimming at V came to 2 bases and at J to 1 base, leaving 9 bases not matched to a gene. This CDR3 reads CASSLNPGTDSYEQYF. The CDR3 DNA reads as TGTGCCAGCAGCTTAAATCCCGGGACAGATTCCTACGAGCAGTACTTC. Together with reference TRBV5-5 and TRBJ2-7, the CDR3 gives the full variable domain: DAGVTQSPTHLIKTRGQQVTLRCSPISGHKSVSWYQQVLGQGPQFIFQYYEKEERGRGNFPDRFSARQFPNYSSELNVNALLLGDSALYLCASSLNPGTDSYEQYFGPGTRLTVT.

This clonotype has only a few counts. The rearrangement links TRBV10-3 to TRBJ1-1; D gene uncertain. This CDR3 comprises 13 residues. V dropped 3 bases and J dropped 0 bases, with 5 bases sitting between them. Germline V gives CDR1 ENHRY, CDR2 SYGVKD. Here the CDR3 reads CAISDPVNTEAFF. CDR3 bases: TGTGCCATCAGTGATCCGGTGAACACTGAAGCTTTCTTT.

This clonotype was observed many times. In DNA form, the CDR3 reads TGTGCCAGCAGCTCCCTTAGGGCCAACGTCCTGACTTTC. Translation gives CASSSLRANVLTF. This chain links TRBV7-2 with TRBJ2-6, with no clear D. Trimming shortened V by 4 bases and J by 5 bases, and 6 bases separated the two germline ends. This CDR3 has 13 residues. Germline values: CDR1 SGHTA, CDR2 FQGNSA.

At least ten counts were recorded for this clonotype. The chain employs TRBV7-2 and TRBJ2-3, with D possibly called TRBD1 or TRBD2 (5 bases each). Germline V CDR1 and CDR2: SGHTA, FQGNSA. V was shortened by 5 bases and J by 6 bases, with 12 bases between the two germline ends. The CDR3 contains 13 residues. The CDR3 nucleotides read TGTGCCAGCAGCCGAGGGGAGACGGATACGCAGTATTTT. Translation: CASSRGETDTQYF.

This sequence joins TRBV6-1 and TRBJ2-2, with D unresolved. The CDR3 spans 14 residues. Germline assignment: CDR1 MNHNS and CDR2 SASEGT. V gave up 5 bases and J gave up 1 base, with 8 bases separating them. The CDR3 spells CASSKTMNTGELFF. The DNA of the CDR3 is TGTGCCAGCAGTAAGACAATGAACACCGGGGAGCTGTTTTTT.

This clonotype was observed many times. The chain uses TRBV7-2 and TRBJ1-2; possible D gene TRBD1, 6 bases. The germline V gene has CDR1 SGHTA and CDR2 FQGNSA. Deletions cut 3 bases from V and 4 bases from J, with 12 bases between. The CDR3 covers 14 residues. The CDR3 loop is CASSLDRGIYGYTF. The CDR3 DNA sequence: TGTGCCAGCAGCTTGGATAGGGGGATCTATGGCTACACCTTC.

This clonotype has a handful of counts. The CDR3 is CASSYYRLAVAKNIQYF. The CDR3 bases are TGTGCCAGCAGTTATTATCGCCTAGCGGTAGCCAAAAACATTCAGTACTTC. The genes are TRBV28 and TRBJ2-4; 7 bases are a match to TRBD2. The CDR3 has 17 amino acids. Germline V gene data show CDR1 as MDHEN and CDR2 as SYDVKM. J gave up 0 bases and V 4 bases, and 9 bases lay outside the gene matches.

The sample holds many counts of this clonotype. J is TRBJ2-7 and V is TRBV7-2; TRBD1 matches at 10 bases. The CDR3 covers 15 residues. Germline-derived CDR1 and CDR2 are SGHTA and FQGNSA. V was pared by 5 bases and J by 0 bases, with 4 bases of the junction left unmatched. CDR3 DNA: TGTGCCAGCAGCGTGGGACAGGGGAGCTCCTACGAGCAGTACTTC. It codes for CASSVGQGSSYEQYF.

This clonotype occurred a few times. J is TRBJ2-1 and V is TRBV19, with 10 bases matching TRBD2. This CDR3 is 16 amino acids long. V lost 5 bases and J lost 6; bases outside the gene matches: 10. Germline CDR1 LNHDA, CDR2 SQIVND (reference sequence). CDR3 region: CASSPPGAGGPNEQFF. The CDR3 nucleotides are TGTGCCAGTAGTCCACCGGGAGCGGGAGGGCCCAATGAGCAGTTCTTC.

This clonotype came up many times. The CDR3 spells CASSRRTSGVSDTQYF. CDR3 nucleotide sequence: TGTGCCAGCAGCCGCAGGACTAGCGGGGTTTCAGATACGCAGTATTTT. This chain connects TRBV7-2 to TRBJ2-3, with 12 bases that match TRBD2. The ends lost 5 bases at V and 4 bases at J; junction bases unmatched: 7. The germline CDR1 and CDR2 sequences are SGHTA and FQGNSA. CDR3 length equals 16 residues.

J is TRBJ1-1 and V is TRBV24-1, with unresolved D. The germline V gene has CDR1 KGHDR and CDR2 SFDVKD. V lost 4 bases, J lost 11 bases, and 10 bases lay in between. The CDR3 runs 11 residues. The CDR3 region has the DNA TGTGCCACCAGTGAGGGAGGGAGCGCTTTCTTT. Amino acids: CATSEGGSAFF.

This clonotype came up a few times. The chain has TRBV7-9 and TRBJ2-5; D ambiguous. Trimming took 4 bases from V and 4 from J, leaving 16 bases between them. Germline lookup yields CDR1 SEHNR and CDR2 FQNEAQ (reference sequence). The CDR3 length is 15 residues. The chain's CDR3 is CASSSGPTVRETQYF. Here the CDR3 DNA reads TGTGCCAGCAGCTCCGGGCCTACAGTTCGAGAGACCCAGTACTTC. Full variable domain (outside the CDR3, taken from reference TRBV7-9 and TRBJ2-5): DTGVSQNPRHKITKRGQNVTFRCDPISEHNRLYWYRQTLGQGPEFLTYFQNEAQLEKSRLLSDRFSAERPKGSFSTLEIQRTEQGDSAMYLCASSSGPTVRETQYFGPGTRLLVL.

This clonotype was seen ten or more times. The V and J genes are TRBV5-4 and TRBJ2-2; TRBD1 is a possible D gene (5 bases). The CDR3 spans 14 residues. V was trimmed by 4 bases and J by 3 bases, leaving 10 bases between them. From germline, CDR1 is SGHNT and CDR2 YYREEE (reference sequence). The CDR3 loop reads CASSLQGDTGELFF. The CDR3 nucleotides are TGTGCCAGCAGCCTCCAAGGGGACACCGGGGAGCTGTTTTTT.

The CDR3 coding sequence is TGCAGTGGAACTAGGGATGAGGGACCTTCCTACGAGCAGTACTTC. This gives the protein CSGTRDEGPSYEQYF. The chain employs TRBV20-1 and TRBJ2-7, with D perhaps TRBD1 or TRBD2 (5 bases each). In germline, CDR1 is DFQATT, CDR2 SNEGSKA (reference sequence). V dropped 7 bases and J dropped 1 base, with 20 bases sitting between them. This CDR3 region has 15 residues.

Remarks on this clonotype: Just one base apart from a much larger clone, this may be a read error. This chain links TRBV19 with TRBJ2-7; D is unresolved. CDR1 is LNHDA and CDR2 is SQIVND in the germline V gene (reference sequence). The length of the CDR3 is 15 residues. The ends were cut back, 6 bases at V and 5 bases at J, with 20 bases in the middle. The CDR3 DNA reads as TGTGCCAGTAGCTCCTATCAAGGAGCTCCGCACGAGCAGTACTTC. It codes for CASSSYQGAPHEQYF.

V and J are TRBV5-6 and TRBJ1-2; no clear D gene. The CDR3 is 14 residues long. Germline CDR1 is SGHDT and CDR2 is YYEEEE. The germline V and J ends were trimmed by 0 bases and 3 bases, with 9 bases remaining between them. CDR3 region: CASSLDRGDYGYTF. CDR3 sequence (DNA): TGTGCCAGCAGCTTGGACAGAGGCGACTATGGCTACACCTTC. The full variable domain, its missing parts supplied by reference TRBV5-6 and TRBJ1-2, is DAGVTQSPTHLIKTRGQQVTLRCSPKSGHDTVSWYQQALGQGPQFIFQYYEEEERQRGNFPDRFSGHQFPNYSSELNVNALLLGDSALYLCASSLDRGDYGYTFGSGTRLTVV.

The V call is TRBV19, the J call TRBJ1-5; no clear D. The germline CDR1 and CDR2 sequences are LNHDA and SQIVND (reference sequence). V lost 1 base, J lost 6 bases, and 7 bases lay in between. The CDR3 covers 13 residues. The CDR3 coding sequence is TGTGCCAGTAGTATAGGGGCAATTCAGCCCCAGCATTTT. This encodes CASSIGAIQPQHF.

This clonotype was counted only a few times. The gene calls are TRBV6-5 and TRBJ1-1, with D unclear. CDR3 size: 14 residues. Trimming removed 2 bases at V and 2 bases at J, with 9 bases between. CDR1 and CDR2 from the germline V gene are MNHEY and SVGAGI. CDR3 in amino acids: CASSYLGGNTEAFF. CDR3 DNA sequence: TGTGCCAGCAGTTACCTTGGCGGAAACACTGAAGCTTTCTTT.

The rearrangement joins TRBV19 to TRBJ2-2; 8 bases are a match to TRBD2. This CDR3 contains 15 residues. V lost 7 bases, J lost 6 bases, and 10 bases stayed unmatched. Per the germline V gene, CDR1 is LNHDA and CDR2 is SQIVND (reference sequence). CDR3 protein: CASTRREGIAGELFF. The CDR3 DNA is TGTGCCAGTACAAGACGGGAGGGCATTGCCGGGGAGCTGTTTTTT.

The V and J genes are TRBV4-1 and TRBJ2-7; D may be TRBD1 (6 bases). The CDR3 sequence is 16 residues long. The V and J ends lost 3 bases and 0 bases respectively, with 15 bases between them. Germline CDR1 reads MGHRA; CDR2 reads YSYEKL. The DNA of the CDR3 is TGCGCCAGCAGCCACCCATCACAGGGCGTCTCCTACGAGCAGTACTTC. Residues: CASSHPSQGVSYEQYF.

The chain recombines TRBV7-2 with TRBJ2-7; the D is unclear. This CDR3 has 12 amino acids. Per the germline V gene, CDR1 is SGHTA and CDR2 is FQGNSA. The V end lost 5 bases, the J end lost 7 bases, and 12 bases lay between the germline ends. CDR3 sequence reads: CASSPPDEEQYF. In nucleotides, the CDR3 is TGTGCCAGCAGCCCCCCGGACGAAGAGCAGTACTTC.

Only one count was recorded for this clonotype. A read error is possible here, since a much larger clone lies one base away. This chain uses TRBV7-2 with TRBJ2-7, with 8 bases fitting TRBD2. The germline CDR1 and CDR2 sequences are SGHTA and FQGNSA. V lost 5 bases and J lost 2; bases outside the gene matches: 8. CDR3 length equals 15 residues. The CDR3 is CASSTGRAGPYEQYF. CDR3 sequence (DNA): TGTGCCAGCAGCACCGGGAGGGCGGGACCCTACGAGCAGTACTTC.

This clonotype was seen a handful of times. This chain connects TRBV12-3 or TRBV12-4 to TRBJ2-1, with D possibly TRBD1 on 6 matching bases. The CDR3 length is 15 residues. Trimming pared 6 bases from V and 7 bases from J, leaving 19 bases between. The CDR3 DNA sequence: TGTGCCAGCAGCCCCCGTAACAGGGAGCAGAATGAGCAGTTCTTC. Its protein product is CASSPRNREQNEQFF.

In this sample, this clonotype turned up many times. The chain recombines TRBV5-6 with TRBJ1-1; D possibly corresponds to TRBD1 (5 bases). This CDR3 is built from 12 residues. Germline V gene data show CDR1 as SGHDT and CDR2 as YYEEEE. V was cut by 4 bases and J by 6 bases, with 10 bases left in between. CDR3 DNA sequence: TGTGCCAGCAGCCTGGGGCCAGCTGAAGCTTTCTTT. It encodes CASSLGPAEAFF.

In this sample, this clonotype turned up many times. The rearrangement links TRBV6-1 to TRBJ2-7, with 7 bases aligning to TRBD2. The V segment lost 6 bases and the J segment 0 bases; nucleotides outside the gene matches: 8. The CDR3 is made up of 15 amino acids. From germline, CDR1 is MNHNS and CDR2 SASEGT. CDR3 in DNA: TGTGCCAGCAGCGATAGCGGGCTGAGCTCCTACGAGCAGTACTTC. It translates to CASSDSGLSSYEQYF.

A few counts support this clonotype. The chain has TRBV4-3 and TRBJ1-2, with a tentative D call TRBD1 (5 bases). Germline lookup yields CDR1 LGHNA and CDR2 YSLEER. V lost 0 bases and J lost 6, with 17 bases in between. The CDR3 is 16 amino acids. CDR3 in DNA: TGCGCCAGCAGCCAAGACCAGCGGGGGGGGAGCCATGGCTACACCTTC. Protein: CASSQDQRGGSHGYTF.

This clonotype was observed many times. The V call is TRBV28, the J call TRBJ2-3, with a possible D match to TRBD1 (5 bases). Per the germline V gene, CDR1 is MDHEN and CDR2 is SYDVKM. The CDR3 has 12 residues. V shed 10 bases and J shed 2 bases, with 10 bases lying between them. The CDR3 reads CATTGFTDTQYF. In DNA form, the CDR3 reads TGTGCCACCACAGGATTCACAGATACGCAGTATTTT.

This clonotype was counted many times. The chain uses TRBV7-2 and TRBJ1-2; 9 bases match TRBD1. This CDR3 is 14 amino acids long. CDR1 is SGHTA, CDR2 FQGNSA, per germline. V trimming: 6 bases; J trimming: 5 bases; junction bases outside the gene matches: 7. The CDR3 here is CASRVTGTGYGYTF. The CDR3 DNA follows: TGTGCCAGCAGAGTTACCGGGACAGGGTATGGCTACACCTTC.